Presented here are 20 T cell receptor beta chains from one specimen sequenced in a study of blood T cell repertoires in COVID-19. The assay was immunoSEQ multiplex PCR, and TCRdb's table has in-frame clones only and misses some. Seen here are roughly 500,000 clones, 89% observed once, and the top ten hold approximately 0.9%. Sequences were obtained from peripheral blood. The receptors shown here come from a man younger than 35 with COVID-19, enrolled during active disease.

The rearrangement uses TRBV3-1 (or the pseudogene TRBV3-2) and TRBJ2-7; the D is unclear. V shed 2 bases and J shed 2 bases, with 10 bases lying between them. Germline V CDR1 and CDR2: LGHDT, YNNKEL (reference sequence). CDR3 size: 14 residues. The CDR3 DNA sequence: TGTGCCAGCAGCCAAATCTCAGGAACCTACGAGCAGTACTTC. It is translated as CASSQISGTYEQYF.

CDR3 DNA sequence: TGTGCCAGCAGTGATAGGACAGGGGCCTATGGCTACACCTTC. Amino acid sequence: CASSDRTGAYGYTF. V and J are TRBV6-1 and TRBJ1-2; 9 bases are shared with TRBD1. The V gene end was trimmed by 3 bases and the J gene end by 4 bases; junction bases not matched to a gene: 3. Germline CDR1 reads MNHNS; CDR2 reads SASEGT. The CDR3 length is 14 residues.

The chain couples TRBV5-1 to TRBJ2-1; 7 nucleotides align to TRBD2. The CDR3 has 15 amino acids. With 0 bases clipped from V and 7 bases from J, the junction kept 7 bases outside the gene matches. Germline V gives CDR1 SGHRS, CDR2 YFSETQ. The CDR3 region has the DNA TGCGCCAGCAGCTTGGGGGCTAGCGGAGGTAATGAGCAGTTCTTC. This codes for CASSLGASGGNEQFF.

This chain connects TRBV23-1 to TRBJ1-4, with D tentatively TRBD1 (6 bases). TRBV23-1 is known as an ORF, though its function is uncertain. V was trimmed by 9 bases and J by 6 bases, leaving 17 bases between them. This CDR3 contains 14 residues. CDR3 nucleotide sequence: TGCGCCAGAGTAGGGGGGGCAGCGGATGAAAAACTGTTTTTT. Amino acids: CARVGGAADEKLFF.

This chain joins TRBV19 and TRBJ2-6; TRBD1 agrees at 8 bases. CDR1 is LNHDA and CDR2 is SQIVND in the germline V gene (reference sequence). The ends lost 1 base at V and 0 bases at J; junction bases unmatched: 5. This CDR3 has 18 amino acids. The CDR3 DNA sequence: TGTGCCAGTAGTATAGCCGGGACAGGTCCCTCTGGGGCCAACGTCCTGACTTTC. Translating it yields CASSIAGTGPSGANVLTF.

The rearrangement links TRBV7-8 to TRBJ1-5; D unclear. The CDR3 spans 16 residues. CDR1 and CDR2 (germline): SGHVS, FQNEAQ. With 4 bases removed from V and 5 bases from J, the gap between germline ends came to 18 bases. CDR3 amino acids: CASSSNKLGRDQPQHF. CDR3 DNA: TGTGCCAGCAGCTCCAATAAATTAGGGAGGGATCAGCCCCAGCATTTT.

Concerning this clone: Distinct nucleotide sequences in the sample also encode this CDR3. The chain links TRBV2 to TRBJ2-7; 10 nucleotides align to TRBD1. The J segment lost 1 base and the V segment lost 5 bases, leaving 2 bases of the junction unmatched. CDR3 length: 14 residues. Germline CDR1 SNHLY, CDR2 FYNNEI. CDR3 residues: CASSPGQGSYEQYF. The CDR3 DNA is TGTGCCAGCAGTCCGGGACAGGGGTCCTACGAGCAGTACTTC.

This sequence joins TRBV7-9 and TRBJ2-7; D is unresolved. Germline-derived CDR1 and CDR2 are SEHNR and FQNEAQ (reference sequence). V was pared by 1 base and J by 0 bases, with 10 bases between. The CDR3 contains 15 residues. The CDR3 region is CASSLGGVSSYEQYF. The CDR3 region has the DNA TGTGCCAGCAGCTTAGGAGGTGTCAGCTCCTACGAGCAGTACTTC. The full variable domain, rest sourced from reference TRBV7-9 and TRBJ2-7, is DTGVSQNPRHKITKRGQNVTFRCDPISEHNRLYWYRQTLGQGPEFLTYFQNEAQLEKSRLLSDRFSAERPKGSFSTLEIQRTEQGDSAMYLCASSLGGVSSYEQYFGPGTRLTVT.

The rearrangement uses TRBV27 and TRBJ1-5, with a tentative D call TRBD1 (6 bases). The CDR3 runs 14 residues. Germline V gene lookup returns CDR1 MNHEY and CDR2 SMNVEV (reference sequence). Deletions cut 3 bases from V and 7 bases from J, with 13 bases between. This CDR3 is CASSFSGGRQPQHF. DNA of the CDR3: TGTGCCAGCAGTTTCTCTGGGGGCAGACAGCCCCAGCATTTT.

The gene calls are TRBV7-6 and TRBJ2-2, with TRBD2 matching over 12 bases. Per germline, CDR1 SGHVS and CDR2 FNYEAQ. V was pared by 1 base and J by 1 base, with 4 bases of the junction left unmatched. This CDR3 is 18 amino acids long. CDR3 in amino acids: CASSLVASGGENTGELFF. The CDR3 nucleotides read TGTGCCAGCAGCTTAGTGGCTAGCGGGGGGGAGAACACCGGGGAGCTGTTTTTT.

A single count supports this clone. The genes are TRBV19 and TRBJ1-3; D remains ambiguous. From germline, CDR1 is LNHDA and CDR2 SQIVND (reference sequence). Between the trimmed V and J ends, which lost 9 bases and 4 bases, there was a span of 19 bases. This CDR3 contains 15 residues. DNA for the CDR3: TGTGCCAGCAGAGGTGTAGGCAGCCTGGGAAACACCATATATTTT. It translates to CASRGVGSLGNTIYF.

This rearrangement joins TRBV6-6 to TRBJ1-1; 10 bases map to TRBD1. V lost 0 bases and J lost 4; bases outside the gene matches: 2. Germline values: CDR1 MNHNY, CDR2 SVGAGI (reference sequence). This CDR3 spans 15 amino acids. CDR3 amino acids: CASSYSGTGATEAFF. For the CDR3, the DNA is TGTGCCAGCAGTTACTCCGGGACAGGGGCCACTGAAGCTTTCTTT.

This clone was counted a few times. This chain uses TRBV6-6 with TRBJ2-7, with 12 bases that match TRBD1. Looked up from germline, CDR1 is MNHNY and CDR2 is SVGAGI (reference sequence). The CDR3 totals 14 residues. Trimming cost V 4 bases and J 3 bases; bases outside gene matches: 1. CDR3 sequence: CASSWDRGRYEQYF. The CDR3 DNA follows: TGTGCCAGCAGTTGGGACAGGGGGCGCTACGAGCAGTACTTC.

J is TRBJ2-5 and V is TRBV5-8; D unresolved. The CDR3 totals 15 residues. Germline V gene data show CDR1 as SGHTS and CDR2 as YDEGEE. Trimming cost V 4 bases and J 2 bases, with 15 bases left between them. The chain's CDR3 is CASSQGSGGQETQYF. The CDR3, as DNA: TGTGCCAGCAGCCAAGGATCAGGTGGGCAAGAGACCCAGTACTTC.

V and J are TRBV5-1 and TRBJ1-4; D is undetermined. Per germline, CDR1 SGHRS and CDR2 YFSETQ. Deletions cut 5 bases from V and 5 bases from J, with 10 bases between. This CDR3 contains 13 residues. CDR3 sequence reads: CASSPTVNEKLFF. The CDR3 region has the DNA TGCGCCAGCAGTCCCACAGTCAATGAAAAACTGTTTTTT. Drawing the rest from reference TRBV5-1 and TRBJ1-4, the complete variable domain is KAGVTQTPRYLIKTRGQQVTLSCSPISGHRSVSWYQQTPGQGLQFLFEYFSETQRNKGNFPGRFSGRQFSNSRSEMNVSTLELGDSALYLCASSPTVNEKLFFGSGTQLSVL.

V is TRBV14 and J is TRBJ2-5, with TRBD1 matching over 10 bases. Trimming took 4 bases from V and 4 from J; bases not matched to a gene: 6. Germline CDR1 is SGHDN and CDR2 is FVKESK. This CDR3 contains 15 residues. This CDR3 reads CASSRWDRGGETQYF. CDR3 nucleotide sequence: TGTGCCAGCAGCCGATGGGACAGGGGCGGAGAGACCCAGTACTTC.

The chain employs TRBV3-1 (or the pseudogene TRBV3-2) and TRBJ1-1; D call uncertain. V lost 4 bases to trimming and J lost 7 bases, with 22 bases between them. Germline-derived CDR1 and CDR2 are LGHDT and YNNKEL (reference sequence). The CDR3 is made up of 16 amino acids. The CDR3 bases are TGTGCCAGCAGCCTGTTGTCGGGAAGAATAGCGAGTGAAGCTTTCTTT. Its protein product is CASSLLSGRIASEAFF.

The chain joins TRBV18 to TRBJ2-7; the D gene is possibly TRBD1 (5 bases). Deletions cut 3 bases from V and 6 bases from J, with 12 bases between. Germline values: CDR1 KGHSH, CDR2 LQKENI. The CDR3 extends over 13 amino acids. The CDR3 DNA reads as TGTGCCAGCTCACCGGCCGACAGTCCCGAGCAGTACTTC. It translates to CASSPADSPEQYF.

The J gene is TRBJ1-1, the V gene TRBV20-1; D is uncertain. Germline V gene lookup returns CDR1 DFQATT and CDR2 SNEGSKA (reference sequence). The CDR3 runs to 13 residues. V gave up 3 bases and J gave up 1 base, with 9 bases separating them. CDR3 loop: CSASSAGNTEAFF. Here the CDR3 DNA reads TGCAGTGCTAGTTCAGCGGGGAACACTGAAGCTTTCTTT.

The J gene is TRBJ2-1, the V gene TRBV24-1, with 8 bases fitting TRBD1. Germline loops: CDR1 KGHDR, CDR2 SFDVKD. V trimming: 4 bases; J trimming: 6 bases; junction bases outside the gene matches: 7. The CDR3 loop spans 15 amino acids. CDR3 sequence (DNA): TGTGCCACCAGTGACAAGGGACAGGAAGGCAATGAGCAGTTCTTC. It translates to CATSDKGQEGNEQFF.